These 15 T cell receptor beta chains were sequenced from one sample in a study of blood T cell repertoires in COVID-19. TCRdb keeps only in-frame clones here, not all; method: immunoSEQ multiplex PCR. The profile covers about 380,000 clones, with about 90% appearing a single time and 1% to 1.5% taken by the ten largest. The source material was PBMCs or T cells enriched from blood (not recorded which). Every receptor here comes from a man aged 25-45 years who had recovered from COVID-19.

The gene calls are TRBV6-5 and TRBJ1-4; D unclear. The CDR3 runs to 15 residues. CDR1 MNHEY and CDR2 SVGAGI come from the germline V gene. Trimming took off 0 bases at V and 8 bases at J, with 13 bases between the two ends. This CDR3 is CASSYSADGLEKLFF. The CDR3 DNA is TGTGCCAGCAGTTACTCCGCGGACGGACTCGAAAAACTGTTTTTT.

The V gene is TRBV7-2, the J gene TRBJ1-6; D unclear. The CDR3 sequence is 16 residues long. V shed 2 bases and J shed 4 bases, with 12 bases lying between them. The germline V gene has CDR1 SGHTA and CDR2 FQGNSA. The CDR3 bases are TGTGCCAGCAGCTTATCGTTCGACTTGTATAATTCACCCCTCCACTTT. Translating it yields CASSLSFDLYNSPLHF.

The gene calls are TRBV7-2 and TRBJ2-3; 8 positions match TRBD2. This CDR3 has 15 amino acids. V lost 5 bases to trimming and J lost 6 bases; unmatched junction nucleotides: 10. Germline V gene sequence: CDR1 SGHTA, CDR2 FQGNSA. The CDR3 loop reads CASSPTSGGGDTQYF. CDR3 nucleotides: TGTGCCAGCAGCCCTACAAGCGGGGGCGGGGATACGCAGTATTTT.

The rearrangement joins TRBV27 to TRBJ1-5, with 9 bases matching TRBD1. Trimming took 10 bases from V and 6 from J; bases not matched to a gene: 16. The CDR3 runs 16 residues. The V gene's germline CDR1 is MNHEY and CDR2 SMNVEV (reference sequence). The CDR3 region has the DNA TGTGCCACAGGGTCCCTCGACAGGGGGGTAAGTCAGCCCCAGCATTTT. Amino acids: CATGSLDRGVSQPQHF.

The chain employs TRBV18 and TRBJ1-6, with 9 bases that match TRBD1. V was pared by 4 bases and J by 2 bases, with 9 bases of the junction left unmatched. The germline V gene has CDR1 KGHSH and CDR2 LQKENI. This CDR3 region has 18 residues. CDR3 sequence (DNA): TGTGCCAGCTCACTAAACTCGGGACAGGGCACCTATAATTCACCCCTCCACTTT. The encoded protein is CASSLNSGQGTYNSPLHF.

This clone was observed a single time. The chain recombines TRBV7-8 with TRBJ2-3, with D perhaps matching TRBD1 (5 bases). V was shortened by 1 base and J by 3 bases, with 14 bases between the two germline ends. Per the germline V gene, CDR1 is SGHVS and CDR2 is FQNEAQ. The CDR3 loop spans 16 amino acids. The CDR3 loop is CASSLGAGLGTDTQYF. CDR3 in DNA: TGTGCCAGCAGCTTAGGGGCAGGGTTAGGGACAGATACGCAGTATTTT.

The chain carries TRBV18 and TRBJ1-5; 7 nucleotides align to TRBD1. Germline CDR1 reads KGHSH; CDR2 reads LQKENI. Trimming cost V 1 base and J 3 bases; bases outside gene matches: 6. The CDR3 runs 16 residues. CDR3 amino acids: CASSPQGAATNQPQHF. The DNA for the CDR3 is TGTGCCAGCTCACCACAGGGGGCGGCCACCAATCAGCCCCAGCATTTT.

The rearrangement links TRBV4-2 to TRBJ2-3; 8 nucleotides line up with TRBD2. CDR1 and CDR2 (germline): LGHNA, YNFKEQ. V dropped 0 bases and J dropped 2; count of bases not matched to a gene: 4. This CDR3 is built from 16 residues. CDR3 region: CASSQDRGGATDTQYF. Written as DNA, the CDR3 is TGTGCCAGCAGCCAAGATCGGGGGGGGGCCACAGATACGCAGTATTTT.

The chain uses TRBV6-5 and TRBJ2-5; no clear D. Between the trimmed V and J ends, which lost 0 bases and 1 base, there was a span of 9 bases. The CDR3 covers 15 residues. Germline V gene lookup returns CDR1 MNHEY and CDR2 SVGAGI. CDR3 sequence: CASSYSYTLQETQYF. The DNA for the CDR3 is TGTGCCAGCAGTTACTCCTATACCCTCCAAGAGACCCAGTACTTC.

This clone was seen once. The CDR3 here is CASILSGQLNTGELFF. The CDR3 region has the DNA TGTGCCAGCATTCTCTCGGGACAGCTGAACACCGGGGAGCTGTTTTTT. V is TRBV7-9 and J is TRBJ2-2; 7 bases map to TRBD1. The V gene end was trimmed by 7 bases and the J gene end by 1 base; junction bases not matched to a gene: 9. This CDR3 is built from 16 residues. Germline V gene sequence: CDR1 SEHNR, CDR2 FQNEAQ (reference sequence).

This chain uses TRBV6-5 with TRBJ2-7, with D possibly matching TRBD1 (5 bases). The germline CDR1 and CDR2 sequences are MNHEY and SVGAGI. The V gene lost 1 base and the J gene lost 9 bases, with 16 bases spanning the gap. The CDR3 is 14 amino acids. The CDR3 sequence: CASSYFRDSGGQYF. CDR3 nucleotides: TGTGCCAGCAGTTACTTTAGAGACAGTGGTGGGCAGTACTTC.

The chain uses TRBV6-4 and TRBJ1-1; TRBD1 might be the D (6 bases). The V and J ends lost 4 bases and 9 bases respectively, with 15 bases between them. The CDR3 covers 13 residues. Germline V CDR1 and CDR2: MRHNA, SNTAGT. The CDR3 spells CASSGRGKGQAFF. CDR3 coding DNA: TGTGCCAGCAGTGGAAGGGGGAAGGGGCAAGCTTTCTTT.

This clone came up once. V usage is TRBV11-2 and J usage is TRBJ1-1; D ambiguous. There are 15 residues in the CDR3. Trimming removed 0 bases from V and 3 bases from J, with 11 bases in between. Germline values: CDR1 SGHAT, CDR2 FQNNGV. The chain's CDR3 is CASSLDFGRDTEAFF. The CDR3 nucleotides are TGTGCCAGCAGCTTAGATTTTGGGAGGGACACTGAAGCTTTCTTT.

There are a few counts of this clone. The rearrangement uses TRBV19 and TRBJ1-4; D might be TRBD1 (5 bases). V was pared by 6 bases and J by 0 bases, with 17 bases between. This CDR3 comprises 17 residues. CDR1 is LNHDA, CDR2 SQIVND, per germline (reference sequence). CDR3 coding DNA: TGTGCCAGTAGGCGCGGCCGACAGACGGCAACTAATGAAAAACTGTTTTTT. Translated, it gives CASRRGRQTATNEKLFF.

This clone occurred once. V is TRBV20-1 and J is TRBJ2-3; 10 nucleotides agree with TRBD1. CDR3 length: 15 amino acids. V lost 3 bases and J lost 3; bases outside the gene matches: 6. Germline CDR1 reads DFQATT; CDR2 reads SNEGSKA (reference sequence). The CDR3 bases are TGCAGTGCTAGTCCTGGGGGACAGGGGACAGATACGCAGTATTTT. This encodes CSASPGGQGTDTQYF.